This is a list of T cell receptor beta chains from one sample in a study of cytomegalovirus exposure and HLA in healthy donors. The method was immunoSEQ multiplex PCR; TCRdb's version includes in-frame clones alone and lacks a portion of them. The sample contains approximately 220,000 clones, approximately 68% of which appear only once. What was sequenced was PBMCs. Receptor source: a woman in her twenties or thirties in good health and CMV-seronegative. Each CDR3 is given with its conserved first and last residue. Fields, in order: clone size, D gene, V gene, J gene, CDR3 protein, CDR3 DNA. D genes are given only for firm matches. Not every row has a clone size; where given, it reads once, few, many or a size class.

.	.	TRBV5-1	TRBJ1-4	CASSLVPDFNEKLFF	TGCGCCAGCAGCTTGGTACCGGACTTCAATGAAAAACTGTTTTTT
.	.	TRBV11-2	TRBJ2-1	CASSLDRPAGAYNEQFF	TGTGCCAGCAGCTTAGATAGGCCAGCGGGTGCTTACAATGAGCAGTTCTTC
.	TRBD1	TRBV5-5	TRBJ1-5	CASSLTTGVSQPQHF	TGTGCCAGCAGCTTAACTACAGGGGTTAGTCAGCCCCAGCATTTT
few	.	TRBV5-1	TRBJ1-1	CASSSATRGMNTEAFF	TGCGCCAGCAGCTCGGCGACCAGGGGAATGAACACTGAAGCTTTCTTT
.	TRBD2	TRBV25-1	TRBJ2-1	CASSAPGLGRNEQFF	TGTGCCAGCAGTGCCCCGGGACTAGGGCGCAATGAGCAGTTCTTC
.	TRBD1	TRBV19	TRBJ1-1	CASRGQGPAVPEAFF	TGTGCCAGTAGAGGACAGGGGCCGGCGGTACCTGAAGCTTTCTTT
.	TRBD2	TRBV13	TRBJ2-2	CASSLLREGNTGELFF	TGTGCCAGCAGCTTACTGCGGGAGGGGAACACCGGGGAGCTGTTTTTT
once	.	TRBV7-6	TRBJ1-4	CASSPNWGDNEKLFF	TGTGCCAGCAGCCCTAATTGGGGGGATAATGAAAAACTGTTTTTT
once	TRBD1	TRBV27	TRBJ1-2	CASGPRTGDYGYTF	TGTGCCAGCGGTCCCAGGACAGGGGACTATGGCTACACCTTC
few	.	TRBV30	TRBJ2-7	CAWSVSEDNYEQYF	TGTGCCTGGAGTGTATCCGAGGATAACTACGAGCAGTACTTC
.	TRBD1	TRBV27	TRBJ2-2	CASSSTGQLWSGELFF	TGTGCCAGCAGTTCCACGGGACAGTTATGGAGCGGGGAGCTGTTTTTT
.	TRBD1	TRBV27	TRBJ1-1	CASSLRDRANTEAFF	TGTGCCAGCAGTCTCCGGGACAGGGCGAACACTGAAGCTTTCTTT
.	.	TRBV2	TRBJ1-4	CASSEAGWEKLFF	TGTGCCAGCAGTGAGGCAGGGTGGGAAAAACTGTTTTTT
.	.	TRBV25-1	TRBJ2-7	CASSALDRQGVSYEQYF	TGTGCCAGCAGTGCTCTGGATCGGCAGGGTGTATCCTACGAGCAGTACTTC
.	.	TRBV5-8	TRBJ1-1	CASSLVGGTMNTEAFF	TGTGCCAGCAGCTTGGTCGGGGGTACCATGAACACTGAAGCTTTCTTT
.	.	TRBV2	TRBJ1-1	CASSVWGLVTEAFF	TGTGCCAGCAGTGTATGGGGGCTCGTCACTGAAGCTTTCTTT
.	TRBD1	TRBV5-6	TRBJ1-2	CASSVLDREAQGYTF	TGTGCCAGCAGCGTACTGGACAGGGAAGCTCAGGGCTACACCTTC
.	.	TRBV2	TRBJ1-1	CASSEAAGFSEAFF	TGTGCCAGCAGTGAAGCTGCGGGATTTTCTGAAGCTTTCTTT
.	.	TRBV18	TRBJ2-7	CASSRGTSGPDEQYF	TGTGCCAGCTCACGAGGAACCAGCGGGCCCGACGAGCAGTACTTC